This T cell receptor (beta chain) was identified in a study of T cells in Graves' hyperthyroidism and ophthalmopathy. A patient was excluded if there was uncontrolled infection, other autoimmune disease, pregnancy or lactation. In making diagnoses, clinical symptoms, serum thyroxine and TRAb, thyroid ultrasound and orbital computed tomography were all used. The PBMCs had their origin in 8.5 to 10 ml of fresh peripheral blood. This clonotype was observed many times. Its cognate antigen is unknown. V gave up 10 bases and J gave up 2 bases, with 9 bases separating them. Germline loops: CDR1 SGHAT, CDR2 FQNNGV. CDR3 size: 11 residues. Authors of the study amplified TCR beta CDR3 regions from RNA transcripts. RT-PCR in the first round (using the HTBI primer set) targeted the TCR CDR3. Each CDR3 protein is one row after TCRdb ran MiXCR on the multiplex PCR reads. This sample has roughly 350,000 distinct CDR3 sequences, with roughly 15% found just once.

Study observations and caveats: From stable hyperthyroidism, ophthalmopathy was set apart by a 13 V-J model.

This clonotype was sampled from a woman aged 25-40 years with Graves' ophthalmopathy. Sample: blood. This chain uses TRBV11-2 with TRBJ2-7; D gene unclear. The CDR3 loop reads CATAQAYEQYF. The CDR3 DNA reads as TGTGCCACCGCCCAGGCCTACGAGCAGTACTTC.